This T cell receptor beta chain was profiled in a study of OX40 agonist ivuxolimab in advanced cancers. Germline values: CDR1 SGHTA, CDR2 FQGNSA. The CDR3 spans 15 residues. V was trimmed by 1 base and J by 0 bases, leaving 10 bases between them. The method was immunoSEQ multiplex PCR; TCRdb's version includes in-frame clones alone and lacks a portion of them. The repertoire holds 84,000 or so clones, with 70% to 90% as singletons. This chain connects TRBV7-2 to TRBJ2-7; D gene unclear. Sequencing was performed on CD4+ or CD8+ T cells sorted from blood, taken in a trial of the OX40 agonist ivuxolimab. The TCR comes from an adult with an advanced solid tumor such as melanoma, head and neck, liver or kidney cancer. The CDR3 is CASSLGAAVSYEQYF. The CDR3 region has the DNA TGTGCCAGCAGCTTAGGGGCCGCGGTCTCCTACGAGCAGTACTTC.